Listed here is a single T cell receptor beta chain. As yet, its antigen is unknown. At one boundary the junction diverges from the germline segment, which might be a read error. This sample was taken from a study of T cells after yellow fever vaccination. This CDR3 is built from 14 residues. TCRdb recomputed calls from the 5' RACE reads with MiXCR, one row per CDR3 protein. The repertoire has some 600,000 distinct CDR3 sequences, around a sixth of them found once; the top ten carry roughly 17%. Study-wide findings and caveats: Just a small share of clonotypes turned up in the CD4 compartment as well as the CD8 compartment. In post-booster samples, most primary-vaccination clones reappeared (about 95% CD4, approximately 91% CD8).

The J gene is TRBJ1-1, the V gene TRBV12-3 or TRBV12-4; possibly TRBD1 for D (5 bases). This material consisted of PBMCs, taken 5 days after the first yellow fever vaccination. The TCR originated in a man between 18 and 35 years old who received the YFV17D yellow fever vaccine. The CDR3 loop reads CASRLRRGTAETFF. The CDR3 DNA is TGTGCCAGCAGACTAAGAAGGGGTACCGCTGAAACTTTCTTT.